A selection of T cell receptor beta chains follows, all from one sample in a study of Graves' ophthalmopathy and Graves' hyperthyroidism. Each CDR3 protein gets one entry after TCRdb re-called the multiplex PCR reads with MiXCR. The profile shows about 390,000 distinct CDR3 sequences, 15% of them singletons. The source material was peripheral blood. These receptors were obtained from a woman aged 18-29 years with stable Graves' hyperthyroidism. CDR3s include the opening cysteine and the closing phenylalanine or tryptophan. Each record gives: J gene, clone size, D gene, V gene, CDR3 DNA, CDR3 protein. A D gene is named only where the DNA matches it firmly. The size of a clone is reported for some rows only, either as once, few or many, or as a class for expanded clones.

TRBJ1-1	many	TRBD1	TRBV7-9	TGTGCCAGCAGCTCCGAGGACAGGTCCCTTGAAGCTTTCTTT	CASSSEDRSLEAFF
TRBJ2-2	few	TRBD1	TRBV6-5	TGTGCCAGCAGTTACTCCGGGACAGGGATCACCGGGGAGCTGTTTTTT	CASSYSGTGITGELFF
TRBJ1-2	many	NA	TRBV12-3/TRBV12-4	TGTGCCAGCAGTTTTTGGGAGAGTCTAGGCTACACCTTC	CASSFWESLGYTF
TRBJ2-7	few	NA	TRBV4-2	TGTGCCAGCAGCCAAGAGGATAACAGGGACCACGAGCAGTACTTC	CASSQEDNRDHEQYF
TRBJ1-2	many	TRBD1	TRBV12-3/TRBV12-4	TGTGCCAGCAGAGGTGGTGTTGGCGGGACAGGGTATGACTACACCTTC	CASRGGVGGTGYDYTF
TRBJ2-2	many	TRBD1	TRBV12-3/TRBV12-4	TGTGCCAGCAGTTTAATCGGGACAGGGTCTTTGGGTCGCACCGGGGAGCTGTTTTTT	CASSLIGTGSLGRTGELFF
TRBJ2-4	few	TRBD1	TRBV5-6	TGTGCCAGCACTAAGAAGGGGGCGACGGACATTAAGTACTTC	CASTKKGATDIKYF
TRBJ1-1	NA	NA	TRBV19	TGTGCCAGTAGTATACGAACAGGCAAGGCTTTCTTT	CASSIRTGKAFF
TRBJ1-6	many	NA	TRBV6-1	TGTGCCAGCAGTGACCCCTCGGCAGGGCAAATAGGCTCACCCCTCCACTTT	CASSDPSAGQIGSPLHF
TRBJ1-1	many	NA	TRBV12-5	TGTGCTAGTGGTTTGTTCAGAATCACTGAAGCTTTCTTT	CASGLFRITEAFF
TRBJ1-2	many	NA	TRBV10-3	TGTGCCATCAGTGACAGGGTCGATAACTATGGCTACACCTTC	CAISDRVDNYGYTF
TRBJ1-1	many	NA	TRBV5-1	TGCGCCAGCAGCTCCTACGGTTCCTCTGAAGCTTTCTTT	CASSSYGSSEAFF
TRBJ1-2	NA	NA	TRBV29-1	TGCAGCGTTGACCCGAGGGGGGCCTATGGCTACACCTTC	CSVDPRGAYGYTF
TRBJ2-5	NA	TRBD1	TRBV11-2	TGTGCCAGCAGCTGGGGGAGGGGACAGGGGGCCGCCCAGTACTTC	CASSWGRGQGAAQYF
TRBJ2-5	once	NA	TRBV11-2	TGTGCCAGCACTGCTCTCCGGGACCCGAGATTGGGGGAGACCCAGTACTTC	CASTALRDPRLGETQYF
TRBJ1-2	many	NA	TRBV12-3/TRBV12-4	TGTGCCAGCAGTTTACAGGGGTCCCTTGAAGGCTACACCTTC	CASSLQGSLEGYTF
TRBJ1-2	once	TRBD1	TRBV6-1	TGTGCCAGCAGTGAAAGGACAGGGGCTGTAGATGGCTACTCCTTC	CASSERTGAVDGYSF
TRBJ2-6	many	NA	TRBV2	TGTGCCAGCTCCGAACAGGGAGCTGGGGCCAACGTCCTGACTTTC	CASSEQGAGANVLTF
TRBJ1-1	many	NA	TRBV15	TGTGCCTCAAAACAGGGATACAACACTGAAGCTTCCTTT	CASKQGYNTEASF
TRBJ2-7	many	NA	TRBV6-1	TGTGCCAGCACCAACGGGGTCTGGGGAGGGGGCTACGAGCAGTACTTC	CASTNGVWGGGYEQYF